Each of the 6 T cell receptor beta chains below was sequenced from the same sample in a study of blood T cells in healthy people across ages (dated by TCRdb to between 2015 and 2017). Libraries were prepared through 5' RACE. The sequencer listed for this sample is Illumina HiSeq 2500. A second roughly 6 to 11 cycle PCR used a sample-barcoded 5' primer and a J-beta primer mix. The raw public reads went through TCRdb reprocessing: fastp at Q25, MiXCR clone calling, in-frame beta chains kept. Identical CDR3 protein sequences are pooled into one entry, listed with their most common genes and DNA. This sample gives around 900,000 distinct CDR3 sequences in total; roughly 47% of them show up just once. The ten largest clones capture roughly 23% of the sample. Specimen: blood. The origin of the receptors is a woman aged 55-69 years in good health.

The chain couples TRBV15 to TRBJ2-1; tentatively, D is TRBD1 or TRBD2 (5 bases each). Germline assignment: CDR1 LNHNV and CDR2 YYDKDF (reference sequence). This CDR3 is 17 amino acids long. V was pared by 2 bases and J by 0 bases, with 14 bases between. In DNA form, the CDR3 reads TGTGCCACCAGCAGATACGGGGCGAGGAGCTCCTACAATGAGCAGTTCTTC. It is translated as CATSRYGARSSYNEQFF.

CDR3 residues: CASSLDPAPIGKAFF. The CDR3 DNA follows: TGTGCCAGCAGCTTAGACCCAGCACCGATCGGAAAAGCTTTCTTT. The chain joins TRBV7-2 to TRBJ1-1; D uncertain. CDR1 and CDR2 from the germline V gene are SGHTA and FQGNSA. This CDR3 region has 15 residues. Trimming removed 1 base from V and 9 bases from J, with 18 bases in between. The whole variable domain, remainder taken from reference TRBV7-2 and TRBJ1-1, is GAGVSQSPSNKVTEKGKDVELRCDPISGHTALYWYRQSLGQGLEFLIYFQGNSAPDKSGLPSDRFSAERTGGSVSTLTIQRTQQEDSAVYLCASSLDPAPIGKAFFGQGTRLTVV.

The V call is TRBV21-1, the J call TRBJ2-4; the D call of TRBD1 is as the table states it, not checked on the DNA. TRBV21-1 is noted as a pseudogene. The CDR3 consists of 20 residues. The CDR3 is CASSKAGGQGRPLAKNIQYF. CDR3 sequence (DNA): TGTGCCAGCAGCAAAGCAGGGGGACAGGGCCGACCCTTAGCCAAAAACATTCAGTACTTC.

In its sample, this clonotype was seen a few times. The genes are TRBV7-9 and TRBJ2-3; TRBD2 aligns across 8 bases. J gave up 6 bases and V 8 bases, and 13 bases lay outside the gene matches. There are 15 residues in the CDR3. Germline CDR1 reads SEHNR; CDR2 reads FQNEAQ (reference sequence). The CDR3 region is CASPAGAGEGDTQYF. CDR3 sequence (DNA): TGTGCCAGCCCGGCTGGAGCGGGAGAGGGGGATACGCAGTATTTT.

The genes are TRBV20-1 and TRBJ2-1, with D perhaps matching TRBD2 (6 bases). Trimming stripped 5 bases from V and 2 bases from J, with 16 bases between. CDR1 is DFQATT, CDR2 SNEGSKA, per germline (reference sequence). The CDR3 runs 15 residues. The CDR3 DNA reads as TGCAGTGCTGTCGCGAGGGACTCGACCTACAATGAGCAGTTCTTC. This encodes CSAVARDSTYNEQFF.

This clonotype was seen at least ten times. V gene TRBV29-1 combines with J gene TRBJ2-7, with 8 bases lining up with TRBD1. Germline CDR1 SQVTM, CDR2 ANQGSEA. CDR3 length: 13 amino acids. V was clipped by 4 bases and J by 2 bases; unmatched bases: 4. CDR3 in amino acids: CSVVRDRPYEQYF. CDR3 DNA sequence: TGCAGCGTTGTGAGGGACAGGCCCTACGAGCAGTACTTC.